The 10 T cell receptor beta chains below all came from one sample that was sequenced in a study of shared clonotypes between healthy human individuals. Using immunoSEQ multiplex PCR, the repertoire was profiled, and TCRdb retains in-frame clones only, with some absent. The table has some 2 million clones, just under 95% seen once. Positively selected for CCR7, the CD45RO-negative cells used as naive CD8 cells excluded terminally differentiated effector memory CD45RA+ cells. Material for sequencing was naive CD8+ T cells sorted from blood. All receptors come from a man aged 18 to 35 in good health.

This chain uses TRBV27 with TRBJ2-6, with a weak D call TRBD1 (5 bases). CDR1 is MNHEY, CDR2 SMNVEV, per germline (reference sequence). The CDR3 has 15 residues. V was clipped by 5 bases and J by 0 bases, with 8 bases between them. CDR3 sequence (DNA): TGTGCCAGCAGTCCAGGGTCCTCTGGGGCCAACGTCCTGACTTTC. Translating it yields CASSPGSSGANVLTF.

The rearrangement uses TRBV6-5 and TRBJ1-4, with D unresolved. The CDR3 is made up of 13 amino acids. Per the germline V gene, CDR1 is MNHEY and CDR2 is SVGAGI. Between the trimmed V and J ends, which lost 0 bases and 8 bases, there was a span of 7 bases. The CDR3 is CASSYSAGEKLFF. As DNA, the CDR3 is TGTGCCAGCAGTTACTCGGCGGGCGAAAAACTGTTTTTT.

This chain connects TRBV6-6 to TRBJ2-5, with D tentatively TRBD1 or TRBD2 (5 bases each). Germline V lookup: CDR1 MNHNY, CDR2 SVGAGI (reference sequence). Trimming cost V 0 bases and J 5 bases, with 16 bases left between them. The length of the CDR3 is 16 residues. The CDR3 sequence is CASSYSGALMGETQYF. For the CDR3, the DNA is TGTGCCAGCAGTTACTCCGGGGCCCTCATGGGGGAGACCCAGTACTTC.

The chain joins TRBV29-1 to TRBJ1-2, with TRBD1 as a possible D gene (5 bases). Germline loops: CDR1 SQVTM, CDR2 ANQGSEA. The germline V and J ends were trimmed by 4 bases and 2 bases, with 8 bases remaining between them. The CDR3 has 12 amino acids. As DNA, the CDR3 is TGCAGCGTTGGCAGGGAGAACTATGGCTACACCTTC. It encodes CSVGRENYGYTF. Full variable domain (outside the CDR3, taken from reference TRBV29-1 and TRBJ1-2): SAVISQKPSRDICQRGTSLTIQCQVDSQVTMMFWYRQQPGQSLTLIATANQGSEATYESGFVIDKFPISRPNLTFSTLTVSNMSPEDSSIYLCSVGRENYGYTFGSGTRLTVV.

The rearrangement joins TRBV28 to TRBJ2-7, with 8 bases matching TRBD1. CDR1 is MDHEN and CDR2 is SYDVKM in the germline V gene. V gave up 5 bases and J gave up 2 bases; unmatched junction bases: 5. This CDR3 is built from 14 residues. For the CDR3, the DNA is TGTGCCAGCAGTGAAACAGGGGGGACCTACGAGCAGTACTTC. It translates to CASSETGGTYEQYF.

This chain connects TRBV27 to TRBJ2-7; tentatively, D is TRBD1 (6 bases). The ends were cut back, 6 bases at V and 3 bases at J, with 12 bases in the middle. CDR1 MNHEY and CDR2 SMNVEV come from the germline V gene (reference sequence). This CDR3 comprises 13 residues. As DNA, the CDR3 is TGTGCCAGCAGGGCCCAGGGGATCTACGAGCAGTACTTC. This translates into CASRAQGIYEQYF.

This clone was observed a single time. The same CDR3 is also encoded by other DNA sequences in this sample. The chain has TRBV9 and TRBJ2-7; D gene ambiguous. This CDR3 has 15 amino acids. Germline assignment: CDR1 SGDLS and CDR2 YYNGEE. V was trimmed by 0 bases and J by 0 bases, leaving 10 bases between them. The chain's CDR3 is CASSVAGGSSYEQYF. The DNA for the CDR3 is TGTGCCAGCAGCGTAGCTGGCGGCAGCTCCTACGAGCAGTACTTC.

V and J are TRBV6-5 and TRBJ1-6, with TRBD1 as a possible D gene (5 bases). V shed 4 bases and J shed 13 bases, with 11 bases lying between them. CDR3 length equals 12 residues. Germline loops: CDR1 MNHEY, CDR2 SVGAGI. CDR3 residues: CASSFGGTPLHF. CDR3 nucleotide sequence: TGTGCCAGCAGTTTTGGGGGGACCCCCCTCCACTTT.

V usage is TRBV5-4 and J usage is TRBJ1-2; the D is unclear. The germline V and J ends were trimmed by 0 bases and 4 bases, with 10 bases remaining between them. Germline CDR1 and CDR2: SGHNT and YYREEE (reference sequence). CDR3 length: 14 residues. CDR3 sequence reads: CASSLEADFYGYTF. CDR3 bases: TGTGCCAGCAGCTTGGAAGCGGACTTCTATGGCTACACCTTC.

The V and J genes are TRBV4-3 and TRBJ2-2; maybe TRBD1 (6 bases). The CDR3 runs to 15 residues. Trimming took 4 bases from V and 0 from J, leaving 9 bases between them. Per germline, CDR1 LGHNA and CDR2 YSLEER. CDR3 amino acids: CASSPDRSNTGELFF. In DNA, the CDR3 is TGCGCCAGCAGCCCGGACAGATCGAACACCGGGGAGCTGTTTTTT.